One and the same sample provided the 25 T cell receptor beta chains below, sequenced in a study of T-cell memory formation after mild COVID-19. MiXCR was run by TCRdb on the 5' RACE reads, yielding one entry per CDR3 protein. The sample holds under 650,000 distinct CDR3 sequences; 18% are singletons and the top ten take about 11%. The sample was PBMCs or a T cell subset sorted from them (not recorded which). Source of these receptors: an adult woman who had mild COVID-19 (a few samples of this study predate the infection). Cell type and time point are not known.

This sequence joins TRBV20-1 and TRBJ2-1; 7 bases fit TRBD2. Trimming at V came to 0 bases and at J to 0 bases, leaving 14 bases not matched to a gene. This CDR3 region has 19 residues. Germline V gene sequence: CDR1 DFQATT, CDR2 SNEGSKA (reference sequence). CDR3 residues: CSARDRLAPGLRSYNEQFF. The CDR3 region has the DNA TGCAGTGCTAGAGACCGACTAGCCCCGGGCTTACGCTCCTACAATGAGCAGTTCTTC.

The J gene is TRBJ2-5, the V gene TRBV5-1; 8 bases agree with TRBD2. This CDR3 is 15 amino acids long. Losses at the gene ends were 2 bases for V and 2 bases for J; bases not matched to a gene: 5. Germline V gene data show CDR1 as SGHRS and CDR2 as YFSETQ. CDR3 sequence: CASSLDGGAQETQYF. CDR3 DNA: TGCGCCAGCAGCTTAGACGGGGGGGCGCAAGAGACCCAGTACTTC.

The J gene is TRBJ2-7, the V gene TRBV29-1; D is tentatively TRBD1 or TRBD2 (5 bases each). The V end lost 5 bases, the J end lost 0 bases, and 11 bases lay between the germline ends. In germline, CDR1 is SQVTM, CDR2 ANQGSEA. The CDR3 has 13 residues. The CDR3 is CSVSGTGSYEQYF. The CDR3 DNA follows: TGCAGCGTTTCCGGGACGGGCTCCTACGAGCAGTACTTC.

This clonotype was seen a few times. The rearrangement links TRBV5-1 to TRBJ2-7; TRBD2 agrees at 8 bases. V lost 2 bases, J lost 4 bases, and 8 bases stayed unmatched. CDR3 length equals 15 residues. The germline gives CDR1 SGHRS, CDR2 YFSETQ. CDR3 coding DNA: TGCGCCAGCAGCTTAAAAGCGGGGGTGGATTACGAGCAGTACTTC. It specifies CASSLKAGVDYEQYF.

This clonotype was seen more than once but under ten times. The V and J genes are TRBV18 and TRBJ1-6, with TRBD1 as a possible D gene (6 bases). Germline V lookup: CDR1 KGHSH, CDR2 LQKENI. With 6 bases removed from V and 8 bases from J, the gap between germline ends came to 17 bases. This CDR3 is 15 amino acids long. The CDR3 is CASSPTGRRDSPLHF. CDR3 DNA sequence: TGTGCCAGCTCGCCCACAGGGCGACGAGATTCACCCCTCCACTTT.

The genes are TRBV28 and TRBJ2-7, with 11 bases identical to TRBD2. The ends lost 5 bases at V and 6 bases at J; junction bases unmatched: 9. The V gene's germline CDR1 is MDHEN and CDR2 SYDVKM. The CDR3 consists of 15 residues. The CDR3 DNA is TGTGCCAGCAGTAAGGCCCGACTAGCGGGAATCGAGCAGTACTTC. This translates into CASSKARLAGIEQYF.

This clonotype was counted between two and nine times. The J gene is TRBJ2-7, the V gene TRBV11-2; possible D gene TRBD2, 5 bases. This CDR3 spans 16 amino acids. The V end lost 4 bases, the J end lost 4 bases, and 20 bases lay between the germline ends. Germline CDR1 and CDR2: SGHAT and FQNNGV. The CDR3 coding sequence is TGTGCCAGCAGCTCCGACGTGCTGGGAGTAGGGTACGAGCAGTACTTC. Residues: CASSSDVLGVGYEQYF.

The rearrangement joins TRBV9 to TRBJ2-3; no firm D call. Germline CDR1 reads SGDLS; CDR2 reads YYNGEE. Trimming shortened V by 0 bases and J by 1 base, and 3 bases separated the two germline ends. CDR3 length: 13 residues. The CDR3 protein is CASSVGRTDTQYF. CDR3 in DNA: TGTGCCAGCAGCGTAGGCCGCACAGATACGCAGTATTTT.

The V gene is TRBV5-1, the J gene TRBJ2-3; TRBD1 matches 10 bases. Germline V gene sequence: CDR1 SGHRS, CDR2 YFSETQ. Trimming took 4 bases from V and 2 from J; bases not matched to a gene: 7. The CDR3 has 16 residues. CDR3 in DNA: TGCGCCAGCAGCCCGGGGACAGGGGACTACACAGATACGCAGTATTTT. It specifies CASSPGTGDYTDTQYF. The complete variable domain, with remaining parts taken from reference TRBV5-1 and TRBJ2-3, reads KAGVTQTPRYLIKTRGQQVTLSCSPISGHRSVSWYQQTPGQGLQFLFEYFSETQRNKGNFPGRFSGRQFSNSRSEMNVSTLELGDSALYLCASSPGTGDYTDTQYFGPGTRLTVL.

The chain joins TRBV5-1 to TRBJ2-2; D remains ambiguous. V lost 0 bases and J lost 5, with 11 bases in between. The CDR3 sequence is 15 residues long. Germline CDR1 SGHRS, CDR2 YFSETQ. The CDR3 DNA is TGCGCCAGCAGCTTGGTTAGCCTAAGGACCGGGGAGCTGTTTTTT. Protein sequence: CASSLVSLRTGELFF.

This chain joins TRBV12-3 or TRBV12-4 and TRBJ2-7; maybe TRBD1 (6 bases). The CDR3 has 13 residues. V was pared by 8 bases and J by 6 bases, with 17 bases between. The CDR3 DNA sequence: TGTGCCAGCCGCCGGGACACTCTTGGCGAGCAGTACTTC. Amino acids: CASRRDTLGEQYF.

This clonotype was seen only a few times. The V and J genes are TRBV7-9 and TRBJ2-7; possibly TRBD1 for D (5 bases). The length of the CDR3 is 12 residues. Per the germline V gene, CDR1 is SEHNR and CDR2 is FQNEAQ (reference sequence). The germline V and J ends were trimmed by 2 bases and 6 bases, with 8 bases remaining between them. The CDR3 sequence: CASSLRDSEQYF. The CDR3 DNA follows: TGTGCCAGCAGCTTACGAGACAGCGAGCAGTACTTC.

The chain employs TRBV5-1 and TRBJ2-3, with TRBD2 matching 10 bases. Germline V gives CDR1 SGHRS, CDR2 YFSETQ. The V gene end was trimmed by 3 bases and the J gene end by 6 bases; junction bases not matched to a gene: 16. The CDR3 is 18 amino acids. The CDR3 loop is CASSWPRLAGARGDTQYF. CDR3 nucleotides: TGCGCCAGCAGCTGGCCCAGGCTAGCGGGGGCGCGGGGGGATACGCAGTATTTT.

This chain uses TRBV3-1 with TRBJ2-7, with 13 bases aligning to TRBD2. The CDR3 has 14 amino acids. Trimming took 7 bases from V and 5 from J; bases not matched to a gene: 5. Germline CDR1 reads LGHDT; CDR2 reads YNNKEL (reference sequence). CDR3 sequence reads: CASTSLAGGNEQYF. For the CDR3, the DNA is TGTGCCAGCACCTCACTAGCGGGAGGGAACGAGCAGTACTTC.

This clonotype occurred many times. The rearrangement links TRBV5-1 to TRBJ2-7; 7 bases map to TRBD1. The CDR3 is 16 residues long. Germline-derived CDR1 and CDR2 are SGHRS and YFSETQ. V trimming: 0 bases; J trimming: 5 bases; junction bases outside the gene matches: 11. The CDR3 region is CASSLDTGAFRNEQYF. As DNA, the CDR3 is TGCGCCAGCAGCTTGGATACAGGGGCTTTTAGGAACGAGCAGTACTTC.

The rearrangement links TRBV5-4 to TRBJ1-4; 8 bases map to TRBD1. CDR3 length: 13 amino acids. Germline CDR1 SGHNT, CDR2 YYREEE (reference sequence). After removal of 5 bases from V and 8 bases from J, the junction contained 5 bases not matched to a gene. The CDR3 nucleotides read TGTGCCAGCAGAATCCAGGGGGCGGAAAAACTGTTTTTT. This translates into CASRIQGAEKLFF.

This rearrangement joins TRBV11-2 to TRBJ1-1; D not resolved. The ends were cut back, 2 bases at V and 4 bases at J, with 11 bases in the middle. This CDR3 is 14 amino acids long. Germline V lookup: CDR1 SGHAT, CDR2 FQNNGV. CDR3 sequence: CASSLWEEGTEAFF. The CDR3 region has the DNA TGTGCCAGCAGCTTATGGGAGGAGGGCACTGAAGCTTTCTTT.

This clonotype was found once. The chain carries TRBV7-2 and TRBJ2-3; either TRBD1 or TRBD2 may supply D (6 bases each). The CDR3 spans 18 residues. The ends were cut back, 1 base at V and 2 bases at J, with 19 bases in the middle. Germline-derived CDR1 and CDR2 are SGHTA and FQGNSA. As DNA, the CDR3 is TGTGCCAGCAGCTTAGAGGAGGGGGTAGCGGAGCCCACAGATACGCAGTATTTT. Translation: CASSLEEGVAEPTDTQYF.

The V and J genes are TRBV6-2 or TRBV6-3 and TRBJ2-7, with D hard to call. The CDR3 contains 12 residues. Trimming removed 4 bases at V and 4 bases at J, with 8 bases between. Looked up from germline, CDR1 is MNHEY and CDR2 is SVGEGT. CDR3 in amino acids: CASSFRLYEQYF. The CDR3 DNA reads TGTGCCAGCAGTTTCCGGTTATACGAGCAGTACTTC.

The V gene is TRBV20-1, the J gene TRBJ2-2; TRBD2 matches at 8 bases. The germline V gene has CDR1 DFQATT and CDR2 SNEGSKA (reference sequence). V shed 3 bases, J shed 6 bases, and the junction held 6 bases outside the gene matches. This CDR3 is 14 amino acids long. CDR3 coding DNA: TGCAGTGCTAGGCCAGCGGGAGTTGCCGGGGAGCTGTTTTTT. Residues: CSARPAGVAGELFF.

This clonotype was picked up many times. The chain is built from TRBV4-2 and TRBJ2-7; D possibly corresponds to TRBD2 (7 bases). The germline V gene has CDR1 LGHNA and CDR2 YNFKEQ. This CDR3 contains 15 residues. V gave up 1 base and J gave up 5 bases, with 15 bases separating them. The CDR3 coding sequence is TGTGCCAGCAGCCAAGGAGGTCTCGGGGGGCACGAGCAGTACTTC. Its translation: CASSQGGLGGHEQYF.

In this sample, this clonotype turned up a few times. The CDR3 region has the DNA TGTGCCAGCAGCCACTACGGGAGCCACGAGCAGTACTTC. Amino acids: CASSHYGSHEQYF. The chain employs TRBV3-1 and TRBJ2-7, with a tentative D call TRBD2 (6 bases). Trimming removed 3 bases from V and 5 bases from J, with 11 bases in between. CDR1 is LGHDT, CDR2 YNNKEL, per germline (reference sequence). The length of the CDR3 is 13 residues.

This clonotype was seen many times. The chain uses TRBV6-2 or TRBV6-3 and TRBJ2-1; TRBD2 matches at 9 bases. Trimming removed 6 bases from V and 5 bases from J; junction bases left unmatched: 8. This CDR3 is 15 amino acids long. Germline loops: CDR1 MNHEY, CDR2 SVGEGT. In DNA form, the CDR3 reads TGTGCCAGCAGAAGGGCGGGGGGGCCACACAATGAGCAGTTCTTC. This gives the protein CASRRAGGPHNEQFF.

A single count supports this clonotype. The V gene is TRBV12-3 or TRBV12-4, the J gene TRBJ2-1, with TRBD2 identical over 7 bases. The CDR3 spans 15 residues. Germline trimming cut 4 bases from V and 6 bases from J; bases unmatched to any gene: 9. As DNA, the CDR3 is TGTGCCAGCAGTTCCGGGACTACGATGGGCAATGAGCAGTTCTTC. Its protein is CASSSGTTMGNEQFF.

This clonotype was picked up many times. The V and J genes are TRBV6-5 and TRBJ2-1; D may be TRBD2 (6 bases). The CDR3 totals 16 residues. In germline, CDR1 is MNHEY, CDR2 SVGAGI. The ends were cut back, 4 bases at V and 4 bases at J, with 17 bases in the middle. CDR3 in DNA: TGTGCCAGCAGTTCCGGAGGGTCTCGAGCTTACAATGAGCAGTTCTTC. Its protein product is CASSSGGSRAYNEQFF.